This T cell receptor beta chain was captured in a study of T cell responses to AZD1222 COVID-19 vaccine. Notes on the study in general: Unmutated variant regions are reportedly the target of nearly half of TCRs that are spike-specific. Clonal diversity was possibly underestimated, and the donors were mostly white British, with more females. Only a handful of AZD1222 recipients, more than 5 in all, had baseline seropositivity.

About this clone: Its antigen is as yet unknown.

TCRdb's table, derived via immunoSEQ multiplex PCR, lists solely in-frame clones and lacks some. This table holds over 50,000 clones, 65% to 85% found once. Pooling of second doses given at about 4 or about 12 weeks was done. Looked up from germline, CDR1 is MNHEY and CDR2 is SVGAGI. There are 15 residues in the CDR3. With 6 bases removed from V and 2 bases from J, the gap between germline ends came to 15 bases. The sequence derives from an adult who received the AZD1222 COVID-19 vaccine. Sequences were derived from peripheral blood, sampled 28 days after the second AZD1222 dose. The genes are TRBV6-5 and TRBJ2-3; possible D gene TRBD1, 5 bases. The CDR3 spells CASSQTDWVTDTQYF. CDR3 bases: TGTGCCAGCAGCCAGACAGATTGGGTCACAGATACGCAGTATTTT.